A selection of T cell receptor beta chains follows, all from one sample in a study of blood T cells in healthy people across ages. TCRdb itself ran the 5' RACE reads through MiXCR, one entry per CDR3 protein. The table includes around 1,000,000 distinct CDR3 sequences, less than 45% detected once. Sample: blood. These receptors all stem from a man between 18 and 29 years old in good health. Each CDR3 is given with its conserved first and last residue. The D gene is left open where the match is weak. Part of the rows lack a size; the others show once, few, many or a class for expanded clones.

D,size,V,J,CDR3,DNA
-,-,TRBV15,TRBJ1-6,CATSRDRGSLHF,TGTGCCACCAGCAGAGATCGGGGATCCCTCCACTTT
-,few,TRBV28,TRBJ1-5,CASSSGSGGNQPQHF,TGTGCCAGCAGTTCCGGGTCAGGGGGCAATCAGCCCCAGCATTTT
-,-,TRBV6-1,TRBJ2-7,CASSPRGSEQYF,TGTGCCAGCAGTCCAAGGGGGAGCGAGCAGTACTTC
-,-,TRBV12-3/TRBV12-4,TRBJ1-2,CASSPWTEDNYGYTF,TGTGCCAGCAGCCCTTGGACGGAAGATAACTATGGCTACACCTTC
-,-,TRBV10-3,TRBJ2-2,CAISGSLEIKGGELFF,TGTGCCATCAGTGGGTCGTTGGAGATTAAAGGCGGGGAGCTGTTTTTT
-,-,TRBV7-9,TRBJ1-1,CASSSASQGGHTEAFF,TGTGCCAGCAGCTCCGCGTCGCAGGGTGGGCACACTGAAGCTTTCTTT
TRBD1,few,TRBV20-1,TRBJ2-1,CSARSYRGLPEQFF,TGCAGTGCTAGATCATACAGGGGGCTGCCTGAGCAGTTCTTC
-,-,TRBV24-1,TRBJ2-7,CATSDYSGEQYF,TGTGCCACCAGTGATTATAGCGGCGAGCAGTACTTC
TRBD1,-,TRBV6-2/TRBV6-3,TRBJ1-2,CASRRDRLMDGYTF,TGTGCCAGCAGACGGGACAGACTTATGGATGGCTACACCTTC
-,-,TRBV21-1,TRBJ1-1,CASSPRLKGNRDRYHTEAFF,TGTGCCAGCAGCCCCCGCCTAAAAGGTAACCGGGACAGGTATCACACTGAAGCTTTCTTT
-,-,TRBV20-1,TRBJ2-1,CSAREPQGKEFF,TGCAGTGCTAGAGAACCGCAGGGGAAGGAGTTCTTC
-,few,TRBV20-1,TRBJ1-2,CSARDGGNYGYTF,TGCAGTGCTAGAGATGGAGGTAATTATGGCTACACCTTC
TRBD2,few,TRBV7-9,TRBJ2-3,CASSSPSGGHTDTQYF,TGTGCCAGCAGCTCCCCTAGCGGGGGGCACACAGATACGCAGTATTTT
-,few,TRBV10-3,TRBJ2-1,CAISFSDVPNEQFF,TGTGCCATCAGTTTCAGTGACGTACCCAATGAGCAGTTCTTC
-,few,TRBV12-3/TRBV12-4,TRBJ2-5,CASRYSVQETQYF,TGTGCCAGCAGATACAGCGTTCAAGAGACCCAGTACTTC
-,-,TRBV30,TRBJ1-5,CAWSGGWVDSNQPQHF,TGTGCCTGGAGTGGGGGTTGGGTTGATAGCAATCAGCCCCAGCATTTT
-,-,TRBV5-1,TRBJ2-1,CASSLSGANSYNEQFF,TGCGCCAGCAGCTTATCTGGGGCCAACTCCTACAATGAGCAGTTCTTC
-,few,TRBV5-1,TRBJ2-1,CASSFGSGDSYNEQFF,TGCGCCAGCAGCTTTGGTTCGGGGGACTCCTACAATGAGCAGTTCTTC
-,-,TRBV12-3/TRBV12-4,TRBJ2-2,CASSIGTPNTGELFF,TGTGCCAGCAGTATTGGGACACCCAACACCGGGGAGCTGTTTTTT
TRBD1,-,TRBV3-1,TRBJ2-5,CASSQDSGYRGQETQYF,TGTGCCAGCAGCCAAGATTCTGGGTACAGGGGACAAGAGACCCAGTACTTC
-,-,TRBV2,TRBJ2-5,CASSSRDETQYF,TGTGCCAGCAGCAGCAGGGACGAGACCCAGTACTTC
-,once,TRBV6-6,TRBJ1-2,CASSPPQGDVGYTF,TGTGCCAGCAGCCCCCCTCAGGGAGACGTTGGCTACACCTTC
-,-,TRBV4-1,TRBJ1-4,CASSLSSREKLFF,TGCGCCAGCAGCCTTTCCTCCAGGGAAAAACTGTTTTTT
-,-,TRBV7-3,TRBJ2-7,CASTGSWHEQYF,TGTGCCAGCACCGGGAGTTGGCACGAGCAGTACTTC
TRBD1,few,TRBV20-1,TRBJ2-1,CSAGQGAGEQFF,TGCAGTGCGGGACAGGGGGCCGGTGAGCAGTTCTTC
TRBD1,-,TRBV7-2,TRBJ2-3,CASSSAGDRGADTQYF,TGTGCCAGCAGCTCGGCGGGGGACAGGGGGGCAGATACGCAGTATTTT
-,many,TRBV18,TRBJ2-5,CASSPRRYQETQYF,TGTGCCAGCTCACCCAGGAGGTACCAAGAGACCCAGTACTTC
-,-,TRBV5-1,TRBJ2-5,CASSFLPGEETQYF,TGCGCCAGCAGCTTTTTGCCGGGAGAAGAGACCCAGTACTTC
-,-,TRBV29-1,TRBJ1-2,CSVDRGPSYGYTF,TGCAGCGTTGATAGGGGACCTTCTTATGGCTACACCTTC
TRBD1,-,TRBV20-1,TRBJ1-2,CSARVGQGINYGYTF,TGCAGTGCTAGAGTGGGACAGGGGATCAACTATGGCTACACCTTC
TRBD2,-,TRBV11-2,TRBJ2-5,CASSLDWTSGEETQYF,TGTGCCAGCAGCTTAGACTGGACTAGCGGGGAAGAGACCCAGTACTTC
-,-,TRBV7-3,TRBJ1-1,CASSLAPGDEAFF,TGTGCCAGCAGCTTAGCTCCAGGGGATGAAGCTTTCTTT
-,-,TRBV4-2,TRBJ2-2,CASSPRVLGELAGELFF,TGTGCCAGCAGCCCCAGAGTACTGGGGGAGCTCGCCGGGGAGCTGTTTTTT
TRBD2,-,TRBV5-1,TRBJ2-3,CASSLDFGTSGGTDTQYF,TGCGCCAGCAGCCTGGACTTCGGGACTAGCGGGGGCACAGATACGCAGTATTTT
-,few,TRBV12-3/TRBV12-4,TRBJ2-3,CASSARVGADTQYF,TGTGCCAGCAGTGCCCGAGTGGGGGCGGATACGCAGTATTTT
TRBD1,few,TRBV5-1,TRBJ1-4,CASSLGDRSTNEKLFF,TGCGCCAGCAGCTTGGGGGACAGATCAACTAATGAAAAACTGTTTTTT
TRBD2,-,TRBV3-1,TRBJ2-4,CASSQGPSGLNIQYF,TGTGCCAGCAGCCAAGGACCTAGCGGGCTAAACATTCAGTACTTC
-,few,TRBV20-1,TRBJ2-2,CSAEDRATGELFF,TGCAGTGCCGAGGACAGAGCTACCGGGGAGCTGTTTTTT
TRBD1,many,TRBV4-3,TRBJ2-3,CASSQDGTGTLGDTQYF,TGCGCCAGCAGCCAAGATGGGACAGGGACCCTCGGAGATACGCAGTATTTT